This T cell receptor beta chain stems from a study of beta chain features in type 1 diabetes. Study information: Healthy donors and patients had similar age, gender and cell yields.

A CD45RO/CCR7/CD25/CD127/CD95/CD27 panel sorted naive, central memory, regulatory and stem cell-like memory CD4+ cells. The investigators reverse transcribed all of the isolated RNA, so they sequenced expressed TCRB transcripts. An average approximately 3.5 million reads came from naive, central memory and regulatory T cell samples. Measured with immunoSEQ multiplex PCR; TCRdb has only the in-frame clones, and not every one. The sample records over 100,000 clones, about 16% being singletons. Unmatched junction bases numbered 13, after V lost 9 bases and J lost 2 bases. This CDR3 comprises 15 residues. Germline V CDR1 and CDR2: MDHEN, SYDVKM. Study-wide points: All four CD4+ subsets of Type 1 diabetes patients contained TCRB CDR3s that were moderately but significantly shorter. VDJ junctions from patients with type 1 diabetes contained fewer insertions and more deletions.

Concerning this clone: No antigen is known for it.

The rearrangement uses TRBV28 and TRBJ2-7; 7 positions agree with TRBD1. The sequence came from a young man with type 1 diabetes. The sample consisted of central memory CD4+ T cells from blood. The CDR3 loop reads CASQPSGTVPYEQYF. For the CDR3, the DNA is TGTGCCAGTCAACCTTCCGGGACAGTCCCCTACGAGCAGTACTTC.